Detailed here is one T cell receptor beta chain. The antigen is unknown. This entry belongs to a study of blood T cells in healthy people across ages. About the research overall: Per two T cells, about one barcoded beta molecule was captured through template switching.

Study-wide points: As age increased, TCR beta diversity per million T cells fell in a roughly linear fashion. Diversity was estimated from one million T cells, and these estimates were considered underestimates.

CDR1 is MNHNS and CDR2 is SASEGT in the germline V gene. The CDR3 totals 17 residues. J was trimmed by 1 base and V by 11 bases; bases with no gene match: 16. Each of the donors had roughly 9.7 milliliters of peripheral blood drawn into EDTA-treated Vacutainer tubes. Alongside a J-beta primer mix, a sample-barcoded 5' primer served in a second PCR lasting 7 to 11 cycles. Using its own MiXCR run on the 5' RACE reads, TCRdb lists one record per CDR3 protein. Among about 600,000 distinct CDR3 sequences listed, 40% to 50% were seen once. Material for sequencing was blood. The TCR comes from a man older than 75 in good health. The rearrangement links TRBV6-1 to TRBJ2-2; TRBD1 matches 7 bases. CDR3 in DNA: TGTGCCCGCACCCCAGCTAGAGGGGGCGTGAACACCGGGGAGCTGTTTTTT. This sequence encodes CARTPARGGVNTGELFF.